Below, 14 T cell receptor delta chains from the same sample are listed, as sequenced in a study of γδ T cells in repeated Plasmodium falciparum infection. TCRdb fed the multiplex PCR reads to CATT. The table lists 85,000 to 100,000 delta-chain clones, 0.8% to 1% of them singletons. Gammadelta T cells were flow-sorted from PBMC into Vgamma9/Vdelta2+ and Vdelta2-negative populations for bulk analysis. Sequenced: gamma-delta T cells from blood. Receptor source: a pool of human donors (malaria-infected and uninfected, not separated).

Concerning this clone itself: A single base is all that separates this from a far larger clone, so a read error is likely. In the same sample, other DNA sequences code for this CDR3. The CDR3 coding sequence is TGTGCTCTGGGGGAACATAAGGCGGACTGGGGTGCTCGGGTCGATAAACTCATCTTT. The encoded protein is CALGEHKADWGARVDKLIF. The chain couples TRDV1 to TRDJ1; 7 bases line up with TRDD3. The length of the CDR3 is 19 residues. Germline V gene lookup returns CDR1 TSWWSYY and CDR2 QGS.

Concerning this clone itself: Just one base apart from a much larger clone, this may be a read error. CDR3 loop: CALGIPFQGDRYADKLIF. DNA of the CDR3: TGTGCTCTTGGGATACCCTTCCAGGGGGATAGGTACGCCGATAAACTCATCTTT. J is TRDJ1 and V is TRDV1; 8 bases line up with TRDD3. The trim removed 5 bases at V and 3 bases at J, leaving 17 bases unmatched. CDR3 length: 18 residues. The germline V gene encodes CDR1 TSWWSYY and CDR2 QGS.

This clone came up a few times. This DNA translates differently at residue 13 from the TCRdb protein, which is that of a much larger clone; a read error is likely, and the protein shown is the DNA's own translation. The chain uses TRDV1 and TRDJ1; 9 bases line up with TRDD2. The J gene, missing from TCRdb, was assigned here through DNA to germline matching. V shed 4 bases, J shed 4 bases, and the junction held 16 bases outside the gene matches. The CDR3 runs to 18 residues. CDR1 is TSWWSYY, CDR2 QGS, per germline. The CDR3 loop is CALGGGLPTHERVDKLIF. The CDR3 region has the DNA TGTGCTCTTGGGGGGGGCCTTCCTACACATGAGCGGGTCGATAAACTCATCTTT.

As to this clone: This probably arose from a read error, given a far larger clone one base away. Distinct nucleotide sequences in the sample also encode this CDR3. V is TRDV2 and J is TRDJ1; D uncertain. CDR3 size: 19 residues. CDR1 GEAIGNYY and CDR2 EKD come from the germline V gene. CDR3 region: CACVGTWKGISLHTDKLIF. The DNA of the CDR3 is TGTGCCTGTGTGGGCACTTGGAAAGGAATCTCACTCCACACCGATAAGCTCATCTTT.

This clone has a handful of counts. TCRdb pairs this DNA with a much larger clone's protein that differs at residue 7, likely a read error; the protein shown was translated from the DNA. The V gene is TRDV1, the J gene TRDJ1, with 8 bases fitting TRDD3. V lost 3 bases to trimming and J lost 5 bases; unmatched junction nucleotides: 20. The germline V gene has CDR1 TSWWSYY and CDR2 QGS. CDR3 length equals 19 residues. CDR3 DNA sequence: TGTGCTCTTGGGGATCACATAGTTAGCCGGGGGATAACCAAGGATAAACTCATCTTT. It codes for CALGDHIVSRGITKDKLIF.

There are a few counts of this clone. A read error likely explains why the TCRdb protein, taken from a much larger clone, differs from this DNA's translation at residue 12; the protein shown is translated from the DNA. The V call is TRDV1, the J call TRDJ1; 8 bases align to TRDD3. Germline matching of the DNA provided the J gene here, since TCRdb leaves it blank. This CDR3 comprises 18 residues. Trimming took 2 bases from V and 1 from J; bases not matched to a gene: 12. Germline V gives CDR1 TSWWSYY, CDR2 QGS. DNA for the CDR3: TGTGCTCTTGGGGAAGAAACCCCTACTGGGGGTCTCACCGATAAACTCATCTTT. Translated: CALGEETPTGGLTDKLIF.

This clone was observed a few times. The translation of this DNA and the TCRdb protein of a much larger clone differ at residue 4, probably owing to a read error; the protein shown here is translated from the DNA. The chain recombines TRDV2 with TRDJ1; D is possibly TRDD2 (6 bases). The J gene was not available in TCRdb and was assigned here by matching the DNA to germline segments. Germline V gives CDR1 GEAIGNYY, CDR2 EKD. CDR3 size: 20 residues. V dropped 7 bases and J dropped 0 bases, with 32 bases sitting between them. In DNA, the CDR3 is TGTGCCTGCGAGCTCTACACTCCTTCCCGGGGACTTATTTACACCGATAAACTCATCTTT. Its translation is CACELYTPSRGLIYTDKLIF.

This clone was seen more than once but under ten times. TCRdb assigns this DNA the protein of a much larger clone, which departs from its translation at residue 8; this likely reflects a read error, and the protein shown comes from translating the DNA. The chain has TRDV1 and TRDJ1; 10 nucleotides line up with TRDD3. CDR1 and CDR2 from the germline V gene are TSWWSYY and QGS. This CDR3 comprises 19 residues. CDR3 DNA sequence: TGTGCCCTTGGGGCCTGTATAGTTGGGGGATACCTGTACACCGATAAACTCATCTTT. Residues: CALGACIVGGYLYTDKLIF.

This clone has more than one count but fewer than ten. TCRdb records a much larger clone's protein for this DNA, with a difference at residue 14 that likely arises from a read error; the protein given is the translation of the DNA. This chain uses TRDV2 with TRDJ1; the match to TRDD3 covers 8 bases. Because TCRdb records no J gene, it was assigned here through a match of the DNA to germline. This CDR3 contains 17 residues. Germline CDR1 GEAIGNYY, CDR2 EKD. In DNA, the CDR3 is TGTGCCTGTGACACCCTAGCCCGGGGGGATAACACCGATGAACTCATCTTT. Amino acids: CACDTLARGDNTDELIF.

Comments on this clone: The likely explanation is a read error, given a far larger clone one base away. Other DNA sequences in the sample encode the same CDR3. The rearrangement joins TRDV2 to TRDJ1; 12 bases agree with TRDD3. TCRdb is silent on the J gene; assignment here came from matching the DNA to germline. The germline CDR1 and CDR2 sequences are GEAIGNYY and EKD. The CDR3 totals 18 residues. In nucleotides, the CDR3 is TGTGCCTGCGACACGATTACTGGGGGATACTCGTCCACCGATAAACTCATCTTT. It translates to CACDTITGGYSSTDKLIF.

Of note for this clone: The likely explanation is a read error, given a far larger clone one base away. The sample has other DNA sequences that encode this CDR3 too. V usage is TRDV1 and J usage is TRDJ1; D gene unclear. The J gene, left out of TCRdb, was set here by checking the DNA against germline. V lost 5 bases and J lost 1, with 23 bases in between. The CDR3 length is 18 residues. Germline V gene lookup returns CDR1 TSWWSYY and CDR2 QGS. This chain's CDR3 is CALGFTSVHTYITDKLIF. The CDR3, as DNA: TGTGCTCTTGGGTTCACCTCCGTACACACTTATATCACCGATAAACTCATCTTT.

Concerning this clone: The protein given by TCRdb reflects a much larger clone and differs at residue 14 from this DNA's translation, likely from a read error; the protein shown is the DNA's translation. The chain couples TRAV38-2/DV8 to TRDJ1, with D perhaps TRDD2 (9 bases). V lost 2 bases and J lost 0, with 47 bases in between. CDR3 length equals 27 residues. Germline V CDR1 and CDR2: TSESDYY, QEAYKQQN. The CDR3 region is CAYRSRGGKTFLRVLRTGGPHTDKLIF. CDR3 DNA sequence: TGTGCTTATAGGAGTCGGGGGGGGAAAACCTTCCTACGCGTTCTCCGTACTGGGGGTCCTCACACCGATAAACTCATCTTT.

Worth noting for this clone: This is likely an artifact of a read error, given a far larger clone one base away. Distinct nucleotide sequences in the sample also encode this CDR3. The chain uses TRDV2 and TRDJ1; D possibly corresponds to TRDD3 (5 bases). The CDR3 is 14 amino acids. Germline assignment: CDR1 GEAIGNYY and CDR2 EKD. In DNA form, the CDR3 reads TGTGCCTGTGACACCGTCTGGGAATCCGATAAACTAATCTTT. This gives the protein CACDTVWESDKLIF.

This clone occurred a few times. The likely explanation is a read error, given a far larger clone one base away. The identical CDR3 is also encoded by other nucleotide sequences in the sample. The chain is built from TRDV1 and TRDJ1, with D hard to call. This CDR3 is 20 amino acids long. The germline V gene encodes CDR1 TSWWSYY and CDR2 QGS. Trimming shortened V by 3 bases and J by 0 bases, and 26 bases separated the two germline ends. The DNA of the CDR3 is TGTGCTCTTGGGGAGGTCGGGAGGCGGACCCCGGGAAGGTACACCGATAAACTCATCTTT. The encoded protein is CALGEVGRRTPGRYTDKLIF.